This is a list of T cell receptor beta chains from one sample in a study of blood T cell repertoires in COVID-19. The method was immunoSEQ multiplex PCR; TCRdb's version includes in-frame clones alone and lacks a portion of them. In the table there are approximately 68,000 clones, approximately 80% of which are singletons. The sequenced sample was peripheral blood. These receptors were collected from a man older than 75 with active COVID-19. The CDR3 runs from the conserved cysteine through the conserved F or W. A D gene is named only where the DNA matches it firmly.

TGTGCCAGCAGTGAGACCGGGACAGGGGGCTATGGCTACACCTTC,CASSETGTGGYGYTF,TRBV25-1,TRBJ1-2,TRBD1
TGTGCCAGTAAATCGACAGGGGGGAACACCGGGGAGCTGTTTTTT,CASKSTGGNTGELFF,TRBV19,TRBJ2-2,TRBD1
TGTGCCAGCAGCCTTGCGGCTAGCGGGTACAATGAGCAGTTCTTC,CASSLAASGYNEQFF,TRBV3-1/TRBV3-2,TRBJ2-1,TRBD2
TGTGCCAGCAGCGTAGGTGGGGGCCCCTACAATGAGCAGTTCTTC,CASSVGGGPYNEQFF,TRBV9,TRBJ2-1,NA
TGTGCCAGTAAGGGTTTAGCGGGAAGGCAGGAGACCCAGTACTTC,CASKGLAGRQETQYF,TRBV19,TRBJ2-5,TRBD2
TGCGCCAGCAGCATACAAGAGACCCAGTACTTC,CASSIQETQYF,TRBV5-1,TRBJ2-5,NA
TGTGCCAGCAGCCAAGATCCCTTAGCAGGGGCGTCCAATGAGCAGTTCTTC,CASSQDPLAGASNEQFF,TRBV3-1/TRBV3-2,TRBJ2-1,NA
TGTGCCAGCAGCTCCCTCCCCCGGAGCGGGCCTAGCGGGTCCTACAATGAGCAGTTCTTC,CASSSLPRSGPSGSYNEQFF,TRBV7-3,TRBJ2-1,TRBD2
TGTGCCAGCAGAAAGGAGGGGCTCGGAGGCTATGGCTACACCTTC,CASRKEGLGGYGYTF,TRBV28,TRBJ1-2,NA
TGTGCCTGGGCGGCTAGCGGCTCCTACGAGCAGTACTTC,CAWAASGSYEQYF,TRBV30,TRBJ2-7,TRBD2
TGTGCCAGCAGCTACCATCTGGCGGGGGGGCCGAGGTTAGATACGCAGTATTTT,CASSYHLAGGPRLDTQYF,TRBV3-1/TRBV3-2,TRBJ2-3,TRBD2